The 30 T cell receptor beta chains in this list originate from one sample, sequenced in a study of blood T cells in healthy people across ages. The second PCR ran about 6 to 12 cycles with a sample-barcoded 5' primer and J-beta primers. Each CDR3 protein gets one entry after TCRdb re-called the 5' RACE reads with MiXCR. The sample lists approximately 680,000 distinct CDR3 sequences, around 32% occurring once. Sequenced: blood. The receptor source for this set is a woman aged 80 or older in good health.

With regard to this clonotype: One base away lies a much larger clone, so this may be a sequencing read error. This chain uses TRBV30 with TRBJ2-7; D ambiguous. CDR3 length: 16 residues. V lost 3 bases, J lost 1 base, and 19 bases lay in between. The V gene's germline CDR1 is GTSNPN and CDR2 SVGIG (reference sequence). The CDR3 bases are TGTGCCTGGAGCGCACCCGTAGTAGACCGATCCTACGAGCAGTACTTC. It translates to CAWSAPVVDRSYEQYF. Combining the CDR3 with reference TRBV30 and TRBJ2-7 gives the whole variable domain SQTIHQWPATLVQPVGSPLSLECTVEGTSNPNLYWYRQAAGRGLQLLFYSVGIGQISSEVPQNLSASRPQDRQFILSSKKLLLSDSGFYLCAWSAPVVDRSYEQYFGPGTRLTVT.

This clonotype was seen at least ten times. This chain joins TRBV3-1 and TRBJ1-2; D gene unclear. Trimming cost V 5 bases and J 2 bases, with 15 bases left between them. The CDR3 sequence is 15 residues long. The germline V gene has CDR1 LGHDT and CDR2 YNNKEL (reference sequence). The CDR3 DNA sequence: TGTGCCAGCAGCTCAGGCTGGGGTACGAACTATGGCTACACCTTC. It encodes CASSSGWGTNYGYTF.

This clonotype was detected many times. The chain links TRBV5-4 to TRBJ1-2; D gene unclear. The CDR3 length is 12 residues. Germline CDR1 is SGHNT and CDR2 is YYREEE (reference sequence). V lost 4 bases, J lost 8 bases, and 12 bases lay in between. In DNA, the CDR3 is TGTGCCAGCAGCACGGTTGGAGGGGGCTACACCTTC. Translation gives CASSTVGGGYTF.

This chain uses TRBV20-1 with TRBJ2-1; D unresolved. Germline V CDR1 and CDR2: DFQATT, SNEGSKA (reference sequence). V was cut by 6 bases and J by 0 bases, with 15 bases left in between. This CDR3 is 15 amino acids long. This chain's CDR3 is CSATLDGSSYNEQFF. The DNA of the CDR3 is TGCAGTGCAACCCTCGACGGTAGCTCCTACAATGAGCAGTTCTTC.

This clonotype was seen many times. The rearrangement links TRBV28 to TRBJ2-4; unclear D gene. CDR3 length equals 15 residues. From germline, CDR1 is MDHEN and CDR2 SYDVKM. Trimming took 6 bases from V and 0 from J, leaving 12 bases between them. CDR3 in amino acids: CASSPIRLAKNIQYF. CDR3 in DNA: TGTGCCAGCAGCCCGATACGCTTAGCCAAAAACATTCAGTACTTC.

Ten or more counts support this clonotype. The chain couples TRBV5-1 to TRBJ1-4; D unresolved. CDR1 and CDR2 (germline): SGHRS, YFSETQ. Trimming cost V 0 bases and J 0 bases, with 6 bases left between them. The CDR3 sequence is 15 residues long. CDR3 DNA sequence: TGCGCCAGCAGCTTGGATCGGCCAACTAATGAAAAACTGTTTTTT. It specifies CASSLDRPTNEKLFF.

On this clonotype itself: One end of the junction fails to match germline, which may point to a read error. V usage is TRBV7-7 and J usage is TRBJ2-5; TRBD1 is a possible D gene (6 bases). Looked up from germline, CDR1 is SSHAT and CDR2 is FNYEAQ (reference sequence). There are 14 residues in the CDR3. Here the CDR3 DNA reads TGTGCTAGCAGCTTAGACAGGTGGCAAGAGACCCAGTACTTC. Its translation: CASSLDRWQETQYF.

The rearrangement links TRBV18 to TRBJ2-1; 7 bases align to TRBD1. The CDR3 has 11 residues. Looked up from germline, CDR1 is KGHSH and CDR2 is LQKENI. Trimming cost V 3 bases and J 13 bases; bases outside gene matches: 3. DNA for the CDR3: TGTGCCAGCTCACCGGACAGGCAACAGTTCTTC. Translated, it gives CASSPDRQQFF.

This clonotype was detected a few times. The rearrangement joins TRBV30 to TRBJ2-7; D call uncertain. CDR3 size: 12 residues. Germline V gives CDR1 GTSNPN, CDR2 SVGIG (reference sequence). Deletions cut 0 bases from V and 7 bases from J, with 10 bases between. CDR3 bases: TGTGCCTGGAGTGTACAACCGAATGAGCAGTACTTC. Protein product: CAWSVQPNEQYF. Variable domain in full (rest from reference TRBV30 and TRBJ2-7): SQTIHQWPATLVQPVGSPLSLECTVEGTSNPNLYWYRQAAGRGLQLLFYSVGIGQISSEVPQNLSASRPQDRQFILSSKKLLLSDSGFYLCAWSVQPNEQYFGPGTRLTVT.

This clonotype was counted between two and nine times. CDR3 nucleotides: TGCAGCACCGGGACAGCGGGCGGCTACACCTTC. Translated, it gives CSTGTAGGYTF. This rearrangement joins TRBV29-1 to TRBJ1-2; 7 positions agree with TRBD1. This CDR3 spans 11 amino acids. The germline CDR1 and CDR2 sequences are SQVTM and ANQGSEA. J lost 8 bases, V lost 8 bases, and 8 bases had no gene match.

This clonotype was found many times. The V gene is TRBV4-1, the J gene TRBJ2-5, with 10 bases aligning to TRBD2. V dropped 3 bases and J dropped 0; count of bases not matched to a gene: 4. The CDR3 loop spans 16 amino acids. Germline assignment: CDR1 MGHRA and CDR2 YSYEKL. CDR3 coding DNA: TGCGCCAGCAGCCACCTTAGCGGGGGGTACCAAGAGACCCAGTACTTC. This gives the protein CASSHLSGGYQETQYF.

As regards this clonotype: A much larger clone is a single base away; this may be a read error. The chain combines TRBV5-1 with TRBJ2-1; D is uncertain. Looked up from germline, CDR1 is SGHRS and CDR2 is YFSETQ. CDR3 length equals 15 residues. The V end was cut by 0 bases, the J end by 6 bases, with 13 bases between. The CDR3 region is CASSLGSETSNEQFF. The CDR3, as DNA: TGCGCCAGCAGCTTGGGTTCAGAGACCTCCAATGAGCAGTTCTTC.

This clonotype came up a few times. A read error may produce the germline difference seen at one junction end. V and J are TRBV5-1 and TRBJ2-1, with D tentatively TRBD1 (5 bases). CDR3 length: 16 residues. The V gene's germline CDR1 is SGHRS and CDR2 YFSETQ. The CDR3 sequence: CARSLQGTSSYNEQFF. In DNA form, the CDR3 reads TGCGCCAGAAGCTTGCAGGGAACCAGCTCCTACAATGAGCAGTTCTTC. Full variable domain (remainder filled in from reference TRBV5-1 and TRBJ2-1): KAGVTQTPRYLIKTRGQQVTLSCSPISGHRSVSWYQQTPGQGLQFLFEYFSETQRNKGNFPGRFSGRQFSNSRSEMNVSTLELGDSALYLCARSLQGTSSYNEQFFGPGTRLTVL.

On this clonotype: The junction and the germline gene differ at one end; a read error may be behind it. The V call is TRBV20-1, the J call TRBJ2-5; D unclear. The germline CDR1 and CDR2 sequences are DFQATT and SNEGSKA (reference sequence). The CDR3 consists of 11 residues. DNA of the CDR3: TGTTCCGGACCTTGGAAAGAGACCCAGTACTTC. Its translation: CSGPWKETQYF.

The CDR3 bases are TGTGCCAGCAGTCAAATGACAGGGGGCAGGGAGACCCAGTTCTTC. It codes for CASSQMTGGRETQFF. This sequence joins TRBV27 and TRBJ2-1, with TRBD1 identical over 10 bases. The J segment lost 13 bases and the V segment lost 5 bases, leaving 14 bases of the junction unmatched. The CDR3 covers 15 residues. Germline V gene sequence: CDR1 MNHEY, CDR2 SMNVEV (reference sequence).

The chain joins TRBV19 to TRBJ1-1; D is possibly TRBD1 (6 bases). This CDR3 region has 15 residues. Trimming shortened V by 6 bases and J by 0 bases, and 14 bases separated the two germline ends. Germline V CDR1 and CDR2: LNHDA, SQIVND (reference sequence). This CDR3 reads CASSYGRQVNTEAFF. The DNA for the CDR3 is TGTGCCAGTAGCTATGGGAGACAGGTGAACACTGAAGCTTTCTTT.

This clonotype showed up many times. The chain carries TRBV6-2 or TRBV6-3 and TRBJ2-1; 9 nucleotides line up with TRBD1. Germline-derived CDR1 and CDR2 are MNHEY and SVGEGT. This CDR3 comprises 15 residues. With 6 bases clipped from V and 7 bases from J, the junction kept 10 bases outside the gene matches. CDR3 DNA sequence: TGTGCCAGCAGACGAACGGGACAGGGTGTGAATGAGCAGTTCTTC. Amino acid sequence: CASRRTGQGVNEQFF.

A word on this clonotype: A read error may explain this, as a much larger clone is one base away. This chain uses TRBV4-3 with TRBJ1-1; no clear D. The CDR3 has 15 amino acids. The V gene's germline CDR1 is LGHNA and CDR2 YSLEER. CDR3 in DNA: TGCGCCAGCGGCCAAGAGGATCAGAGAAACACTGAAGCTTTCTTT. Translation gives CASGQEDQRNTEAFF.

The chain couples TRBV20-1 to TRBJ1-1, with a weak D call TRBD1 (6 bases). Germline CDR1 DFQATT, CDR2 SNEGSKA (reference sequence). This CDR3 is 13 amino acids long. Trimming cost V 1 base and J 8 bases, with 14 bases left between them. The CDR3 DNA reads TGCAGTGCTAGAGGGGAGACAGGCAGGGAAGCTTTCTTT. Amino acid sequence: CSARGETGREAFF.

The chain employs TRBV14 and TRBJ2-1; 12 nucleotides match TRBD2. J lost 6 bases, V lost 4 bases, and 4 bases had no gene match. CDR1 SGHDN and CDR2 FVKESK come from the germline V gene. The CDR3 has 15 amino acids. CDR3 in DNA: TGTGCCAGCAGCCTAGGACTAGCGGGGCGCAATGAGCAGTTCTTC. The encoded protein is CASSLGLAGRNEQFF. The variable domain in full, with the rest retrieved from reference TRBV14 and TRBJ2-1, is EAGVTQFPSHSVIEKGQTVTLRCDPISGHDNLYWYRRVMGKEIKFLLHFVKESKQDESGMPNNRFLAERTGGTYSTLKVQPAELEDSGVYFCASSLGLAGRNEQFFGPGTRLTVL.

The chain couples TRBV24-1 to TRBJ2-5, with a possible D match to TRBD1 (5 bases). V was trimmed by 4 bases and J by 3 bases, leaving 8 bases between them. The CDR3 sequence is 13 residues long. From germline, CDR1 is KGHDR and CDR2 SFDVKD. In DNA form, the CDR3 reads TGTGCCACCAGTGACCGGACAAAAGAGACCCAGTACTTC. Translated: CATSDRTKETQYF.

With regard to this clonotype: The junction and the germline gene differ at one end; a read error may be behind it. The V gene is TRBV30, the J gene TRBJ2-2; 9 nucleotides agree with TRBD2. This CDR3 is 16 amino acids long. CDR1 GTSNPN and CDR2 SVGIG come from the germline V gene (reference sequence). The CDR3 spells CAWSGAGGRNTRELFF. As DNA, the CDR3 is TGTGCCTGGAGTGGGGCGGGGGGGCGAAACACCAGGGAGCTGTTTTTT.

The chain couples TRBV20-1 to TRBJ2-1; tentative D call: TRBD1 (6 bases). Trimming removed 5 bases from V and 0 bases from J, with 17 bases in between. Looked up from germline, CDR1 is DFQATT and CDR2 is SNEGSKA (reference sequence). The CDR3 is 16 amino acids. DNA for the CDR3: TGCAGTGCTCAGATCACAGGGAGAAGCTCCTACAATGAGCAGTTCTTC. Residues: CSAQITGRSSYNEQFF.

Concerning this clonotype itself: Relative to the germline gene, one junction end is altered; a read error may explain this. CDR3 in amino acids: CASSPRGQGPYSEQFF. CDR3 sequence (DNA): TGTGCCAGCAGCCCTCGAGGACAGGGACCCTACAGTGAGCAGTTCTTC. The chain combines TRBV28 with TRBJ2-1; 8 bases match TRBD1. The CDR3 is made up of 16 amino acids. Germline V gene sequence: CDR1 MDHEN, CDR2 SYDVKM.

This clonotype was seen a handful of times. CDR3 residues: CASSQTRGFREKLFF. As DNA, the CDR3 is TGTGCCAGCAGCCAAACCAGGGGATTTCGGGAAAAACTGTTTTTT. The chain couples TRBV3-1 to TRBJ1-4; TRBD1 is a possible D gene (6 bases). This CDR3 comprises 15 residues. The V gene's germline CDR1 is LGHDT and CDR2 YNNKEL (reference sequence). The V and J ends lost 2 bases and 8 bases respectively, with 15 bases between them.

In the case of this clonotype: A single base separates this from a much larger clone, so it may be a read error. The chain employs TRBV12-3 or TRBV12-4 and TRBJ2-5, with 15 bases that match TRBD2. The CDR3 sequence is 15 residues long. Losses at the gene ends were 6 bases for V and 11 bases for J; bases not matched to a gene: 10. The CDR3 nucleotides read TGTGCCAGCAGCGGACTAGCGGGGGGGCAATCTGAGCAGTACTTC. Protein: CASSGLAGGQSEQYF.

This clonotype occurred many times. The chain couples TRBV6-5 to TRBJ2-7; D gene uncertain. The CDR3 runs to 16 residues. Deletions cut 6 bases from V and 6 bases from J, with 24 bases between. Germline V gene sequence: CDR1 MNHEY, CDR2 SVGAGI. The CDR3 bases are TGTGCCAGCAGATCTCACTTGGACCTAACGGGCGGCGAGCAGTACTTC. Translated: CASRSHLDLTGGEQYF.

This clonotype has a count of ten or more. The genes are TRBV6-5 and TRBJ1-2, with D possibly being TRBD1 (5 bases). Germline V gives CDR1 MNHEY, CDR2 SVGAGI. Trimming removed 2 bases at V and 7 bases at J, with 11 bases between. The length of the CDR3 is 13 residues. CDR3 region: CASSYRGQGGYTF. The CDR3 DNA follows: TGTGCCAGCAGTTACCGAGGGCAGGGTGGCTACACCTTC.

The V and J genes are TRBV20-1 and TRBJ2-4; D gene unclear. The V end was cut by 0 bases, the J end by 3 bases, with 6 bases between. Per the germline V gene, CDR1 is DFQATT and CDR2 is SNEGSKA (reference sequence). The CDR3 runs 13 residues. CDR3 DNA sequence: TGCAGTGCTAGAGATCCGGACAAAAACATTCAGTACTTC. Protein: CSARDPDKNIQYF.

The genes are TRBV4-3 and TRBJ2-2, with TRBD2 identical over 13 bases. V dropped 0 bases and J dropped 7; count of bases not matched to a gene: 8. The CDR3 contains 18 residues. The germline gives CDR1 LGHNA, CDR2 YSLEER. The CDR3 bases are TGCGCCAGCAGCCAAGAAGGAACTAGCGGGGGGGCCGGCGGGGAGCTGTTTTTT. Protein product: CASSQEGTSGGAGGELFF.